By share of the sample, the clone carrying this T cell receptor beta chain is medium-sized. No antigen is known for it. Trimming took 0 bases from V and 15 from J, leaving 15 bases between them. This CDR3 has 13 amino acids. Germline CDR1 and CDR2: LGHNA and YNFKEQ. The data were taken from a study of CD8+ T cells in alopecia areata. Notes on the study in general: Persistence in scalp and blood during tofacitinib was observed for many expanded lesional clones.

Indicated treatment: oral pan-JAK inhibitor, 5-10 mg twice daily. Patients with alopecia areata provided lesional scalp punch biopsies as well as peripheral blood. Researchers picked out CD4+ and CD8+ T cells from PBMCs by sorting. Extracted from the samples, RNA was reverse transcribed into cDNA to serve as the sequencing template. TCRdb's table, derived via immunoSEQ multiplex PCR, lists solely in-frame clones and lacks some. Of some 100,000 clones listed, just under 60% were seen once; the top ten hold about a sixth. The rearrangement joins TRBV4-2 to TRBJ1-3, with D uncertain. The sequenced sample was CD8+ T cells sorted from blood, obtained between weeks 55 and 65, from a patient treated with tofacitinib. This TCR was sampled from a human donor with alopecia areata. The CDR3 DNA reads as TGTGCCAGCAGCCAAGATCTTAGCGCGGGCCGATATTTT. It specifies CASSQDLSAGRYF.